This TCR beta chain was captured in a study of T cell clonality in common variable immunodeficiency. Both groups were predominantly of Caucasian heritage. The protocol was immunoSEQ multiplex PCR, while the TCRdb copy is restricted to in-frame clones and leaves out a portion. Reported are more than 30,000 clones, none seen only once; the ten largest carry 5% to 7%. The sample holds a few counts of this clone. As yet, its antigen is unknown. The observed sequence ends 3 residues before the CDR3 terminus, with the missing tail filled in from the germline J gene. Points from the study as a whole: Fewer deletions and N-nucleotide insertions were reportedly seen in common variable immunodeficiency TCR beta sequences.

Germline V gene sequence: CDR1 MNHEY, CDR2 SVGEGT. This CDR3 has 14 amino acids. Losses at the gene ends were 5 bases for V and 6 bases for J; bases not matched to a gene: 7. This sequence originates from a human donor with common variable immunodeficiency. This rearrangement joins TRBV6-2 or TRBV6-3 to TRBJ1-5, with 7 bases fitting TRBD1. The sequenced sample was peripheral blood mononuclear cells. Partial CDR3 DNA: TGTGCCAGCAGTAAAGACAGGGTTCTTCAGCCC. Translating gives CASSKDRVLQP. The complete CDR3 sequence is CASSKDRVLQPQHF.